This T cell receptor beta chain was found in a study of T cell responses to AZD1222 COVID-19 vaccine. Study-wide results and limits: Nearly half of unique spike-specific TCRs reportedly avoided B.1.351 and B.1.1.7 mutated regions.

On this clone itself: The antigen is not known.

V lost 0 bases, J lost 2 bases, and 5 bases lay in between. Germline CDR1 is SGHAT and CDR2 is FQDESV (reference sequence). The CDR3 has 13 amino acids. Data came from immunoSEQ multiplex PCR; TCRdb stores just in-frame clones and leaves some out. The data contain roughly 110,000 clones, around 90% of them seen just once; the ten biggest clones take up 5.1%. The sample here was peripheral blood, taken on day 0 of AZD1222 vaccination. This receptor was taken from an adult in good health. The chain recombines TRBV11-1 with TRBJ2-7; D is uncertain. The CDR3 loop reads CASSLAVAYEQYF. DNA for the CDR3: TGTGCCAGCAGCTTAGCGGTGGCCTACGAGCAGTACTTC.